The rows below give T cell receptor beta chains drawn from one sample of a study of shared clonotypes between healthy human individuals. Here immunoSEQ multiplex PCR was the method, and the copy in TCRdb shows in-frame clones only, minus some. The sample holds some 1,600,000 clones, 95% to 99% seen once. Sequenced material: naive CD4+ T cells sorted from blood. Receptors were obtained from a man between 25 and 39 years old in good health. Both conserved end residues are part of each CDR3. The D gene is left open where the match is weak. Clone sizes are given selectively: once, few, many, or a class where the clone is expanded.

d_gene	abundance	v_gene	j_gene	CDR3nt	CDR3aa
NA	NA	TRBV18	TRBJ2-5	TGTGCCAGCTCCGCCATTGGCGGGTTAATCGAGACCCAGTACTTC	CASSAIGGLIETQYF
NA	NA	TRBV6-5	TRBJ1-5	TGTGCCAGCAGTAAAAGGAGCAATCAGCCCCAGCATTTT	CASSKRSNQPQHF
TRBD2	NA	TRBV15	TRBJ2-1	TGTGCCACCAGTGCTAGCGGGAGGGAAGCCTACAATGAGCAGTTCTTC	CATSASGREAYNEQFF
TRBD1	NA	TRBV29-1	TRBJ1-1	TGCAGCGTAGCACCCTACAGGGGGCGTATGAACACTGAAGCTTTCTTT	CSVAPYRGRMNTEAFF
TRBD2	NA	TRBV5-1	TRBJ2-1	TGCGCCAGCAGCTTCGGACTAGCGGATGTGAATGAGCAGTTCTTC	CASSFGLADVNEQFF
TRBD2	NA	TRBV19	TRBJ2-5	TGTGCCAGTAGTCCACGGGGAGCGGGAGGGAAAGAGACCCAGTACTTC	CASSPRGAGGKETQYF
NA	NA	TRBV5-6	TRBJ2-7	TGTGCCAGCAGCTTGAACTCCTACGAGCAGTACTTC	CASSLNSYEQYF
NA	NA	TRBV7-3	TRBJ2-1	TGTGCCAGCAGCTTATCTGGGCACCACAATGAGCAGTTCTTC	CASSLSGHHNEQFF
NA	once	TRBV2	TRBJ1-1	TGTGCCAGCAGTGAAGAAGGGGGGATCCTGAACACTGAAGCTTTCTTT	CASSEEGGILNTEAFF
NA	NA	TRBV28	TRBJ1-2	TGTGCCAGCAGATCGGAAAGGCCGCCCTATGGCTACACCTTC	CASRSERPPYGYTF
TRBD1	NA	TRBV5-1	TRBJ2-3	TGCGCCAGCAGCTTAGGACAGGGGGTACCAGATACGCAGTATTTT	CASSLGQGVPDTQYF
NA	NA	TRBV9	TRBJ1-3	TGTGCCAGCAGCGTAGATCGGGGGAATTTAATCTCTGGAAACACCATATATTTT	CASSVDRGNLISGNTIYF
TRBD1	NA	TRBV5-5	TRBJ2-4	TGTGCCAGCAGCTTCTCGGACAGGGTTGGTGCCAAAAACATTCAGTACTTC	CASSFSDRVGAKNIQYF
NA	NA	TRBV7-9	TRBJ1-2	TGTGCCAGCAGCTTATTGGGGTACGACTATGGCTACACCTTC	CASSLLGYDYGYTF
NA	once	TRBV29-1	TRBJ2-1	TGCAGCGCAAGGGACTTCTACAATGAGCAGTTCTTC	CSARDFYNEQFF
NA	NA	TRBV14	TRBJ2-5	TGTGCCAGCAGCCACCTTGGGATTGGCCAAGAGACCCAGTACTTC	CASSHLGIGQETQYF
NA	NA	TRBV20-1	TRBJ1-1	TGCAGTGCTAGAAGGGACACTGAAGCTTTCTTT	CSARRDTEAFF
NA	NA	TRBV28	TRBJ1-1	TGTGCCAGCAGTTTATGGGCCACCTTTGAAGCTTTCTTT	CASSLWATFEAFF
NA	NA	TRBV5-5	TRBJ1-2	TGTGCCAGCAGCTCCAACTGGGGGGGTTTGCCTAACTATGGCTACACCTTC	CASSSNWGGLPNYGYTF
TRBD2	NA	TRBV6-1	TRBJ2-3	TGTGCCAGCAGTGAGGCTAGCGGGGCCACAGATACGCAGTATTTT	CASSEASGATDTQYF
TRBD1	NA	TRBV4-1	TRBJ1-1	TGCGCCAGCAGCCAAGACCCAGGGGGGAGTTGGAACACTGAAGCTTTCTTT	CASSQDPGGSWNTEAFF
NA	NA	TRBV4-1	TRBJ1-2	TGCGCCAGCAGCCAACATACGAGGAGGATTGGCTACACCTTC	CASSQHTRRIGYTF
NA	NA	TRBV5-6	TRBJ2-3	TGTGCCAGCAGCCCAACTTTAGGCACAGATACGCAGTATTTT	CASSPTLGTDTQYF
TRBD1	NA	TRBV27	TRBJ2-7	TGTGCCAGCAGGCAGACAGGGCTCAACGAGCAGTACTTC	CASRQTGLNEQYF
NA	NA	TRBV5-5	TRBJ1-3	TGTGCCAGCAGCTCCACAGGGATCAATGGAAACACCATATATTTT	CASSSTGINGNTIYF
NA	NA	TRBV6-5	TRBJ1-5	TGTGCCAGCAGTTACTCGGGCGGGGCGGATCAGCCCCAGCATTTT	CASSYSGGADQPQHF
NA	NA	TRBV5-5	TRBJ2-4	TGTGCCAGCAGATACGAGGGATTCGACATTCAGTACTTC	CASRYEGFDIQYF
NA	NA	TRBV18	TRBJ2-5	TGTGCCAGCTCACCACCCTCTCAAGAGACCCAGTACTTC	CASSPPSQETQYF
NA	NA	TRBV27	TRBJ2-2	TGTGCCAGCAGTTTAATCCCCGGGAACACCGGGGAGCTGTTTTTT	CASSLIPGNTGELFF
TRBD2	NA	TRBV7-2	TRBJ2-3	TGTGCCAGCAGCTTAGGCCCTAGCGGGAGGAGGGCAGATACGCAGTATTTT	CASSLGPSGRRADTQYF
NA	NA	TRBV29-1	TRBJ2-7	TGCAGCGTCGGGGACTCCTACGAGCAGTACTTC	CSVGDSYEQYF
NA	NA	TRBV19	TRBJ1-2	TGTGCCAGTAGTAATCAAATGGCCTCCCTTCGTGGCTACACCTTC	CASSNQMASLRGYTF
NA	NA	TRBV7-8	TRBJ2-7	TGTGCCAGCAGCTTAGCGCTGGACCCGGCCTACGAGCAGTACTTC	CASSLALDPAYEQYF
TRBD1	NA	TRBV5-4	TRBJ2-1	TGTGCCAGCAGCGCCCGGGACAGGGCTAAAGAGCAGTTCTTC	CASSARDRAKEQFF
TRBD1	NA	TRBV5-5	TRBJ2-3	TGTGCCAGCAGCTTACAGGGGCCAGATACGCAGTATTTT	CASSLQGPDTQYF
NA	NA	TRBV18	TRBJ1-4	TGTGCCAGCTCGCCCAGGGTCGAGGGTGAAAAACTGTTTTTT	CASSPRVEGEKLFF
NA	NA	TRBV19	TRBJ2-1	TGTGCCAGTAGTATCTCCGGCAGGCGGGATGAGCAGTTCTTC	CASSISGRRDEQFF
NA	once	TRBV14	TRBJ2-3	TGTGCCAGCAGCCCTGTCTATTCTGGCACAGATACGCAGTATTTT	CASSPVYSGTDTQYF
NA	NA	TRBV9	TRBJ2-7	TGTGCCAGCAGCGTAGGCCCCCTGGACAGTAAAGGCGAGCAGTACTTC	CASSVGPLDSKGEQYF
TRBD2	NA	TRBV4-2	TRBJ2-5	TGTGCCAGCAGCCAAGATCCCCGTCTAGCGGGGACCCAAGAGACCCAGTACTTC	CASSQDPRLAGTQETQYF
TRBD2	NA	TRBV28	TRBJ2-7	TGTGCCAGCAGACAAAGACTAGCGGGCCACGAGCAGTACTTC	CASRQRLAGHEQYF
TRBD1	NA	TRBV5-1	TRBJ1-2	TGCGCCAGCAGCTCCACCGGGGACAGGGCATACTATGGCTACACCTTC	CASSSTGDRAYYGYTF
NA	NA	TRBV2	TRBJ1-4	TGTGCCAGCAGCGCCGTAGGGGAATACTCACTGTTTTTT	CASSAVGEYSLFF